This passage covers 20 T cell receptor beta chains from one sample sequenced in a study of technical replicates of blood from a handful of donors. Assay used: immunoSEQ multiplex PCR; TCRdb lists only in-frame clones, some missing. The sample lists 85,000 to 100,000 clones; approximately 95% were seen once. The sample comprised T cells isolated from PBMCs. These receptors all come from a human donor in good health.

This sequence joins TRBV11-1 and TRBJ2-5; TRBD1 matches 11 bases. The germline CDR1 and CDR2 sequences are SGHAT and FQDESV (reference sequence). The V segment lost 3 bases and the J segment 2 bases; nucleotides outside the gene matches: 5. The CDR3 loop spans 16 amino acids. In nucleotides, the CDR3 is TGTGCCAGCAGCTTTACCGGGACAGGGGGGCAAGAGACCCAGTACTTC. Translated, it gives CASSFTGTGGQETQYF.

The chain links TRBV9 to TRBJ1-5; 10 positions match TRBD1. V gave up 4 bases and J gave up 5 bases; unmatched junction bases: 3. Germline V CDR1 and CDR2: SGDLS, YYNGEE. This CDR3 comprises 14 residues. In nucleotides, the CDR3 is TGTGCCAGCAGCCCGGACAGGGGGGATCAGCCCCAGCATTTT. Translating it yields CASSPDRGDQPQHF. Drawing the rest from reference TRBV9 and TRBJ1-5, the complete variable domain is DSGVTQTPKHLITATGQRVTLRCSPRSGDLSVYWYQQSLDQGLQFLIQYYNGEERAKGNILERFSAQQFPDLHSELNLSSLELGDSALYFCASSPDRGDQPQHFGDGTRLSIL.

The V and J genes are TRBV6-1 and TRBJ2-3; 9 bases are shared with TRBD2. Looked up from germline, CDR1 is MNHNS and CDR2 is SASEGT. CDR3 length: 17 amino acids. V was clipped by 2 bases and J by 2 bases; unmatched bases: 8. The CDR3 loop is CASSESAGGSSTDTQYF. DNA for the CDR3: TGTGCCAGCAGTGAATCAGCGGGAGGATCCTCCACAGATACGCAGTATTTT.

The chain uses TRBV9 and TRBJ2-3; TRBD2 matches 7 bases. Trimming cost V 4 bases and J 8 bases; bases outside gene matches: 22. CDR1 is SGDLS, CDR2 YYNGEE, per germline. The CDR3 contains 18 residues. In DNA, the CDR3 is TGTGCCAGCAGCCCCTTGAGACTTAGGGAGGGAACAGTCCGTACGCAGTATTTT. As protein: CASSPLRLREGTVRTQYF. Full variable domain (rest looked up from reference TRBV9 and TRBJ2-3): DSGVTQTPKHLITATGQRVTLRCSPRSGDLSVYWYQQSLDQGLQFLIQYYNGEERAKGNILERFSAQQFPDLHSELNLSSLELGDSALYFCASSPLRLREGTVRTQYFGPGTRLTVL.

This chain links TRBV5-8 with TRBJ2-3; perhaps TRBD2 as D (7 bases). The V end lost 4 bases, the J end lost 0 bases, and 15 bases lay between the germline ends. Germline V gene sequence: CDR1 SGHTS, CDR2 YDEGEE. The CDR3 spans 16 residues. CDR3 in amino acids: CASSPRGGTSTDTQYF. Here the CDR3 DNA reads TGTGCCAGCAGCCCGAGGGGGGGGACTAGCACAGATACGCAGTATTTT. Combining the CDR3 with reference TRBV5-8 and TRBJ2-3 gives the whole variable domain EAGVTQSPTHLIKTRGQQATLRCSPISGHTSVYWYQQALGLGLQFLLWYDEGEERNRGNFPPRFSGRQFPNYSSELNVNALELEDSALYLCASSPRGGTSTDTQYFGPGTRLTVL.

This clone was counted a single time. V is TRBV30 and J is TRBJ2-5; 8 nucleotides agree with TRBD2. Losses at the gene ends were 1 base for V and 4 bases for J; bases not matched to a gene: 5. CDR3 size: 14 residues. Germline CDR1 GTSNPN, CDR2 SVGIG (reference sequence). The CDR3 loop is CAWSAGGARETQYF. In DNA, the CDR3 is TGTGCCTGGAGTGCCGGGGGGGCCCGAGAGACCCAGTACTTC.

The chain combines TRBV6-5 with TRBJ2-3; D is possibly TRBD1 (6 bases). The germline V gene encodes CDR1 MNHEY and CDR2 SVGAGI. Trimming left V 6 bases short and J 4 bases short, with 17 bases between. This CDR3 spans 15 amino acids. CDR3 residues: CASSRLRSGADTQYF. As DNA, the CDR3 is TGTGCCAGCAGCCGACTCCGGTCAGGGGCAGATACGCAGTATTTT.

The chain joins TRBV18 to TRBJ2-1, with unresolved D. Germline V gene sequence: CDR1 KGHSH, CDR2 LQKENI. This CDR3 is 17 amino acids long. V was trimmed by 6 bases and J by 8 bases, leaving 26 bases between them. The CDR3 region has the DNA TGTGCCAGCTCCCGTATTGGCGGATTGTATCCCAATGATGAGCAGTTCTTC. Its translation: CASSRIGGLYPNDEQFF.

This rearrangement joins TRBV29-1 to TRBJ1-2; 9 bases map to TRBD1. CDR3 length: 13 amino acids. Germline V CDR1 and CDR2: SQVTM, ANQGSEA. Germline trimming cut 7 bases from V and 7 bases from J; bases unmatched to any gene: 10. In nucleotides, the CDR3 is TGCAGCGGGGGGACAGGGCGGTCGATTGGCTACACCTTC. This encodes CSGGTGRSIGYTF.

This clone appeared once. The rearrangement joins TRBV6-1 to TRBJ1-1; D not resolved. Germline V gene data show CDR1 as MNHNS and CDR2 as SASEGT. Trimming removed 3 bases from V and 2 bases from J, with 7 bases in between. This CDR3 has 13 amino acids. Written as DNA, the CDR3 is TGTGCCAGCAGTGATGTAGAAAACACTGAAGCTTTCTTT. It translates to CASSDVENTEAFF.

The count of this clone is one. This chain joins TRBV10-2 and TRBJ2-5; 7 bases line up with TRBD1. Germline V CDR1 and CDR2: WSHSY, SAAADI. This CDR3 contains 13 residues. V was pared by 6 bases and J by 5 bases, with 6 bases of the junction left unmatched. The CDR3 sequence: CASRLTGWETQYF. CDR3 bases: TGCGCCAGCAGGCTGACAGGGTGGGAGACCCAGTACTTC.

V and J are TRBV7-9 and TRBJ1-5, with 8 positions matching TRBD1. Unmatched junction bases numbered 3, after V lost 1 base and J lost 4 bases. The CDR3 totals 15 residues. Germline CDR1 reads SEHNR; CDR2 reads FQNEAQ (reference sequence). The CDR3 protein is CASSLGGTGNQPQHF. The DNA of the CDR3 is TGTGCCAGCAGCTTAGGAGGGACAGGTAATCAGCCCCAGCATTTT.

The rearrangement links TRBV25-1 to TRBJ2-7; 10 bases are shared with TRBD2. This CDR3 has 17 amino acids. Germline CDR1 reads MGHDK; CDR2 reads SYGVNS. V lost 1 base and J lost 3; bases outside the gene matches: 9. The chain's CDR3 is CASSEWGPSGRIYEQYF. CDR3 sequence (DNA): TGTGCCAGCAGTGAATGGGGACCTAGCGGGAGAATCTACGAGCAGTACTTC.

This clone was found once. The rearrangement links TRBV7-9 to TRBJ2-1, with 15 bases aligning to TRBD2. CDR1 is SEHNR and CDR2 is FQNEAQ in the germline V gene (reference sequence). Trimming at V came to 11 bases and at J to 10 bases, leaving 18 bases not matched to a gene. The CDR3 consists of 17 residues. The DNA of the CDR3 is TGTGCCTCTGGAAAAGCTGGGGGACTAGCGGGAGGAAAAGAGCAGTTCTTC. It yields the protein CASGKAGGLAGGKEQFF.

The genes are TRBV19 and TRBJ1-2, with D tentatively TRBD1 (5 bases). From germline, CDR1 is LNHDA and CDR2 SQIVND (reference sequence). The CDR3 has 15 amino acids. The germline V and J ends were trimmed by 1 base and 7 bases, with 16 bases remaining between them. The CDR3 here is CASSIGVGGLTGYTF. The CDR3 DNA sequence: TGTGCCAGTAGTATAGGTGTCGGGGGACTGACTGGCTACACCTTC.

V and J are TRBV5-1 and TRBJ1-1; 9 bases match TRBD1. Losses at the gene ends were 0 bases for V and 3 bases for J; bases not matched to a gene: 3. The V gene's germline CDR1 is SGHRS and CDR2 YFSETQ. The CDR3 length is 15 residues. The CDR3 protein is CASSLVGQGDTEAFF. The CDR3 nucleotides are TGCGCCAGCAGCTTGGTGGGACAGGGCGACACTGAAGCTTTCTTT.

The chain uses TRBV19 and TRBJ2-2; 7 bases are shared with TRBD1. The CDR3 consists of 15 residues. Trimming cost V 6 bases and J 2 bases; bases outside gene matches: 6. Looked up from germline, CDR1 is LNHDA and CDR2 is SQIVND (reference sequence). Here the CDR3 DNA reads TGTGCCAGTAGGAACTGGGACAGAAACACCGGGGAGCTGTTTTTT. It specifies CASRNWDRNTGELFF.

CDR3 in amino acids: CATSRDLGANEQFF. The CDR3 DNA reads TGTGCCACCAGCAGAGATCTAGGAGCCAATGAGCAGTTCTTC. V is TRBV15 and J is TRBJ2-1; no clear D. Trimming cost V 0 bases and J 6 bases, with 9 bases left between them. This CDR3 region has 14 residues. CDR1 and CDR2 from the germline V gene are LNHNV and YYDKDF (reference sequence).

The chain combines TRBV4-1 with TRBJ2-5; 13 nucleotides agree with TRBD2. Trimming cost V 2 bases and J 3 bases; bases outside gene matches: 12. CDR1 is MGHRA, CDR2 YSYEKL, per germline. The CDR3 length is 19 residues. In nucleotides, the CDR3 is TGCGCCAGCAGCCAATTGGGACTAGCGGGACTAGATGAGAAAGAGACCCAGTACTTC. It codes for CASSQLGLAGLDEKETQYF.

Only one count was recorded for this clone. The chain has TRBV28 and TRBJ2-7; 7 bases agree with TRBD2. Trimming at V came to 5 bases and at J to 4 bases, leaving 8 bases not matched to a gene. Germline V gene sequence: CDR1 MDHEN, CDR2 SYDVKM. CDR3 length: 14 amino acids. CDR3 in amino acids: CASSSPRLAYEQYF. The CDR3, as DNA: TGTGCCAGCAGTAGCCCTAGACTAGCTTACGAGCAGTACTTC.